The 22 T cell receptor beta chains in this list originate from one sample, sequenced in a study of OX40 agonist ivuxolimab in advanced cancers. Profiled with immunoSEQ multiplex PCR; TCRdb holds only in-frame clones, not every one. This sample yields some 70,000 clones, of which around 86% are seen a single time; about 0.42% belongs to the top ten. This sample comprised CD4+ or CD8+ T cells sorted from blood, obtained in a trial of the OX40 agonist ivuxolimab. All receptors derive from an adult with an advanced solid tumor such as melanoma, head and neck, liver or kidney cancer.

This chain links TRBV18 with TRBJ2-5, with TRBD1 as a possible D gene (5 bases). V lost 3 bases, J lost 2 bases, and 16 bases lay in between. CDR3 length: 16 amino acids. Germline-derived CDR1 and CDR2 are KGHSH and LQKENI. CDR3 sequence: CASSPRPVTGQETQYF. DNA for the CDR3: TGTGCCAGCTCACCGAGGCCGGTCACAGGTCAAGAGACCCAGTACTTC.

Here the CDR3 reads CASSFSVAGSPSGNTIYF. CDR3 coding DNA: TGTGCCAGCAGCTTTTCCGTCGCAGGTTCTCCCTCTGGAAACACCATATATTTT. This chain joins TRBV7-3 and TRBJ1-3; no reliable D call. The ends were cut back, 3 bases at V and 0 bases at J, with 18 bases in the middle. The germline CDR1 and CDR2 sequences are SGHTA and FQGTGA. The CDR3 is made up of 18 amino acids.

The chain uses TRBV30 and TRBJ1-2; D remains unclear. Germline values: CDR1 GTSNPN, CDR2 SVGIG (reference sequence). The CDR3 contains 13 residues. Trimming removed 8 bases at V and 11 bases at J, with 24 bases between. The CDR3, as DNA: TGTGCCCACGCCGACGGATTAGGCCTTCGGTACACCTTC. This codes for CAHADGLGLRYTF.

The chain couples TRBV5-1 to TRBJ1-2; 8 nucleotides line up with TRBD1. The CDR3 sequence is 13 residues long. The germline gives CDR1 SGHRS, CDR2 YFSETQ. With 2 bases clipped from V and 4 bases from J, the junction kept 1 base outside the gene matches. The CDR3 coding sequence is TGCGCCAGCAGCTTAGGGACAGGCTATGGCTACACCTTC. Translating it yields CASSLGTGYGYTF.

This sequence joins TRBV5-4 and TRBJ1-4; unclear D gene. The V and J ends lost 0 bases and 4 bases respectively, with 7 bases between them. The CDR3 consists of 14 residues. Germline CDR1 and CDR2: SGHNT and YYREEE (reference sequence). The CDR3 sequence: CASSLGGFNEKLFF. CDR3 nucleotide sequence: TGTGCCAGCAGCTTGGGAGGATTTAATGAAAAACTGTTTTTT.

The CDR3 DNA reads as TGTGCCAGCAGCTTCACCGGGACAGGCACAGATACGCAGTATTTT. Protein: CASSFTGTGTDTQYF. The rearrangement joins TRBV7-9 to TRBJ2-3; 7 nucleotides agree with TRBD1. The length of the CDR3 is 15 residues. Germline V gene lookup returns CDR1 SEHNR and CDR2 FQNEAQ (reference sequence). V was pared by 3 bases and J by 1 base, with 4 bases of the junction left unmatched.

Only a few counts were recorded for this clone. The gene calls are TRBV29-1 and TRBJ1-4, with D maybe TRBD1 (6 bases). The CDR3 is 15 amino acids. Trimming stripped 4 bases from V and 8 bases from J, with 20 bases between. Germline values: CDR1 SQVTM, CDR2 ANQGSEA. CDR3 loop: CSVGGREKGTEKLFF. The CDR3 DNA follows: TGCAGCGTTGGGGGGCGGGAGAAGGGAACGGAAAAACTGTTTTTT.

This chain links TRBV6-1 with TRBJ2-2; 7 nucleotides agree with TRBD2. V shed 7 bases, J shed 2 bases, and the junction held 4 bases outside the gene matches. The V gene's germline CDR1 is MNHNS and CDR2 SASEGT. This CDR3 spans 14 amino acids. The CDR3 coding sequence is TGTGCCAGCAAGGCTAGCGGTAACACCGGGGAGCTGTTTTTT. It is translated as CASKASGNTGELFF.

J is TRBJ2-5 and V is TRBV2; TRBD1 agrees at 7 bases. CDR3 size: 15 residues. V gave up 4 bases and J gave up 4 bases; unmatched junction bases: 9. CDR1 is SNHLY, CDR2 FYNNEI, per germline. The CDR3 sequence is CASSVRQGGGETQYF. CDR3 DNA sequence: TGTGCCAGCAGTGTCCGACAGGGCGGTGGAGAGACCCAGTACTTC.

This chain uses TRBV5-1 with TRBJ2-3; D is possibly TRBD1 (5 bases). The CDR3 runs to 14 residues. Germline-derived CDR1 and CDR2 are SGHRS and YFSETQ. Deletions cut 4 bases from V and 2 bases from J, with 11 bases between. The CDR3 here is CASSTTGITDTQYF. In nucleotides, the CDR3 is TGCGCCAGCAGCACAACAGGTATCACAGATACGCAGTATTTT.

This sequence joins TRBV4-3 and TRBJ1-5, with a possible D match to TRBD1 (5 bases). Trimming removed 0 bases from V and 6 bases from J, with 9 bases in between. The CDR3 contains 14 residues. Germline CDR1 LGHNA, CDR2 YSLEER. The CDR3 region has the DNA TGCGCCAGCAGCCAAGACGGGGGACTTCAGCCCCAGCATTTT. As protein: CASSQDGGLQPQHF.

The chain joins TRBV6-1 to TRBJ1-3; D possibly corresponds to TRBD1 (6 bases). Trimming left V 6 bases short and J 1 base short, with 13 bases between. The germline CDR1 and CDR2 sequences are MNHNS and SASEGT. The CDR3 is 15 residues long. In nucleotides, the CDR3 is TGTGCCAGCAGCCGGACAGAGCTATCTGGAAACACCATATATTTT. It is translated as CASSRTELSGNTIYF.

This clone was recorded once. This chain links TRBV21-1 with TRBJ1-5; TRBD1 was called by the table and not checked on the DNA. TRBV21-1 is an annotated pseudogene. CDR3 length: 20 residues. CDR3 sequence reads: CASSKRRLLGTGGHNQPQHF. CDR3 coding DNA: TGTGCCAGCAGCAAAAGGCGACTATTAGGGACAGGGGGTCACAATCAGCCCCAGCATTTT.

The rearrangement links TRBV13 to TRBJ1-2, with a tentative D call TRBD1 (6 bases). The CDR3 runs 13 residues. Germline CDR1 and CDR2: PRHDT and FYEKMQ (reference sequence). Trimming stripped 6 bases from V and 2 bases from J, with 10 bases between. The CDR3 loop reads CASRPQGNYGYTF. The CDR3 DNA follows: TGTGCCAGCAGACCACAGGGAAACTATGGCTACACCTTC.

The genes are TRBV13 and TRBJ2-6; 7 bases fit TRBD2. The CDR3 is 20 residues long. CDR1 and CDR2 from the germline V gene are PRHDT and FYEKMQ (reference sequence). J was trimmed by 0 bases and V by 1 base; bases with no gene match: 12. In DNA, the CDR3 is TGTGCCAGCAGCTTAGAGGTTCGGGGGGTGGCTCTCTCTGGGGCCAACGTCCTGACTTTC. Its translation: CASSLEVRGVALSGANVLTF. Based on the CDR3 plus reference TRBV13 and TRBJ2-6, the full variable domain is AAGVIQSPRHLIKEKRETATLKCYPIPRHDTVYWYQQGPGQDPQFLISFYEKMQSDKGSIPDRFSAQQFSDYHSELNMSSLELGDSALYFCASSLEVRGVALSGANVLTFGAGSRLTVL.

The chain carries TRBV28 and TRBJ1-1, with D maybe TRBD1 (6 bases). V was trimmed by 6 bases and J by 1 base, leaving 18 bases between them. Germline V CDR1 and CDR2: MDHEN, SYDVKM. The CDR3 is 16 residues long. The CDR3 reads CASRISGDVANTEAFF. The CDR3, as DNA: TGTGCCAGCAGGATATCAGGGGACGTGGCGAACACTGAAGCTTTCTTT. Complete variable domain (other parts from reference TRBV28 and TRBJ1-1): DVKVTQSSRYLVKRTGEKVFLECVQDMDHENMFWYRQDPGLGLRLIYFSYDVKMKEKGDIPEGYSVSREKKERFSLILESASTNQTSMYLCASRISGDVANTEAFFGQGTRLTVV.

The genes are TRBV30 and TRBJ2-7, with D unclear. CDR1 is GTSNPN, CDR2 SVGIG, per germline (reference sequence). V lost 2 bases and J 2 bases, leaving 7 bases between the germline ends. CDR3 length equals 12 residues. The CDR3 protein is CAWSPMAYEQYF. CDR3 coding DNA: TGTGCCTGGAGTCCGATGGCCTACGAGCAGTACTTC.

This clone has a handful of counts. V and J are TRBV30 and TRBJ2-7; D is tentatively TRBD1 or TRBD2 (5 bases each). Trimming left V 4 bases short and J 3 bases short, with 10 bases between. The CDR3 has 12 amino acids. The V gene's germline CDR1 is GTSNPN and CDR2 SVGIG (reference sequence). CDR3 coding DNA: TGTGCCTGGACTAAGGGACGCTACGAGCAGTACTTC. It encodes CAWTKGRYEQYF.

The chain couples TRBV30 to TRBJ2-5; possible D gene TRBD2, 6 bases. The germline V gene encodes CDR1 GTSNPN and CDR2 SVGIG (reference sequence). The CDR3 sequence is 17 residues long. Trimming cost V 0 bases and J 4 bases, with 21 bases left between them. The CDR3 protein is CAWSVRLGGITGETQYF. The CDR3, as DNA: TGTGCCTGGAGTGTACGTCTCGGCGGGATAACGGGAGAGACCCAGTACTTC.

The chain joins TRBV27 to TRBJ1-1; D is ambiguous. V lost 4 bases to trimming and J lost 3 bases, with 9 bases between them. The length of the CDR3 is 13 residues. The germline CDR1 and CDR2 sequences are MNHEY and SMNVEV (reference sequence). CDR3 in amino acids: CASSYRPYTEAFF. CDR3 nucleotides: TGTGCCAGCAGTTATCGTCCTTACACTGAAGCTTTCTTT.

V and J are TRBV25-1 and TRBJ2-2; perhaps TRBD1 as D (6 bases). V was pared by 2 bases and J by 1 base, with 14 bases between. CDR1 is MGHDK and CDR2 is SYGVNS in the germline V gene. The CDR3 spans 17 residues. This CDR3 is CASSELRGMGNTGELFF. In DNA, the CDR3 is TGTGCCAGCAGTGAACTGAGGGGGATGGGGAACACCGGGGAGCTGTTTTTT.

The chain is built from TRBV7-8 and TRBJ2-1; the match to TRBD1 covers 9 bases. CDR1 SGHVS and CDR2 FQNEAQ come from the germline V gene. The J segment lost 6 bases and the V segment lost 5 bases, leaving 17 bases of the junction unmatched. The CDR3 runs to 18 residues. This CDR3 reads CASSRLSIDRGYLNEQFF. The CDR3 DNA sequence: TGTGCCAGCAGCCGACTTTCCATCGACAGGGGGTATCTCAATGAGCAGTTCTTC.